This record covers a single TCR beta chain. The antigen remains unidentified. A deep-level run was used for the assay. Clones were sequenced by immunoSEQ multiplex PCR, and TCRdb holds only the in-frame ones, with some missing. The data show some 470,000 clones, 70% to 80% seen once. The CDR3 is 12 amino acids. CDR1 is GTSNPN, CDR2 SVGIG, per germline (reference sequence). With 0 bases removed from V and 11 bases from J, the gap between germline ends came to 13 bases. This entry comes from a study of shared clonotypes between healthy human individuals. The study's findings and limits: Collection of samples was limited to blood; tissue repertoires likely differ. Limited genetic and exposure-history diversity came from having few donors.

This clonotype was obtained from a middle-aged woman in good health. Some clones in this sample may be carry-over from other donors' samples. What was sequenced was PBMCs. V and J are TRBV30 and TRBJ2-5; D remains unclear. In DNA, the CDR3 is TGTGCCTGGAGTGTAAATACACACTTGCAGTACTTC. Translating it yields CAWSVNTHLQYF.